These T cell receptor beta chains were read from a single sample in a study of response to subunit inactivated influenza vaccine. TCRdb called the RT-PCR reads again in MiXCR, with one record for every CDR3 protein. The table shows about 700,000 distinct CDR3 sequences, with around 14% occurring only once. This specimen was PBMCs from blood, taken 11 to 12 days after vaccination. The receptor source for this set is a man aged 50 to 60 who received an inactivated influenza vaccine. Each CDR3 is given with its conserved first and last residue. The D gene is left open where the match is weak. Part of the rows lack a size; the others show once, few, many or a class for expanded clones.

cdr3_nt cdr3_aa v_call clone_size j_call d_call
TGTGCCAGCAGCCACCGCGGGACAGGGGAAGCTTTCTTT CASSHRGTGEAFF TRBV7-6 . TRBJ1-1 TRBD1
TGTGCCAGCAGTTTATCGGGGTTCTACGAGCAGTACTTC CASSLSGFYEQYF TRBV12-3/TRBV12-4 few TRBJ2-7 .
TGTGCCAGCAGCCCACGGGGTTCCGGGACTAGCGCCGGGGAGCTGTTTTTT CASSPRGSGTSAGELFF TRBV7-9 once TRBJ2-2 TRBD2
TGTGCCAGCAGTATCACAGGGAAGGGATACGAGCAGTACTTC CASSITGKGYEQYF TRBV12-3/TRBV12-4 once TRBJ2-7 .
TGTGCCTGGCGGGGTCGCGGGGCACTTGAGCAGTTCTTC CAWRGRGALEQFF TRBV30 . TRBJ2-1 .
TGCAGTGCTATTAAGCCCCGGGGAACCAAAAACATTCAGTACTTC CSAIKPRGTKNIQYF TRBV20-1 many TRBJ2-4 .
TGTGCCAGCAGCTTAGTTTTTTCTGGGGCCAACGTCCTGACTTTC CASSLVFSGANVLTF TRBV7-9 . TRBJ2-6 .
TGCAGCGTTGAAGTCCAGAGAGAGTCCGGGGGGTACCAAGAGACCCAGTACTTC CSVEVQRESGGYQETQYF TRBV29-1 few TRBJ2-5 TRBD2
TGTGCCAGCAGCTTAAGGTACTCCTACAATGAGCAGTTCTTC CASSLRYSYNEQFF TRBV7-3 many TRBJ2-1 .
TGTGCCAGCAGTTACTTGGGACTAGCTTCAAATGAGCAGTTCTTC CASSYLGLASNEQFF TRBV6-2/TRBV6-3 few TRBJ2-1 TRBD2
TGCAGCGTTGAAGACCTCCGGGACTACGAGACCCAGTACTTC CSVEDLRDYETQYF TRBV29-1 many TRBJ2-5 TRBD2